This T cell receptor (beta chain) came from a study of shared clonotypes between healthy human individuals. Study summary: Three plates were used per donor for CD4 naive, three for CD4 memory, two for CD8 naive and one for CD8 memory.

The assay was run at deep level. Method: immunoSEQ multiplex PCR; TCRdb's copy keeps in-frame clones and lacks some. The sample holds some 1 million clones; 60% to 80% are singletons and the top ten take around 1.5%. On this clone itself: Additional DNA sequences in this sample encode the identical CDR3.

Germline loops: CDR1 SGHRS, CDR2 YFSETQ. V lost 4 bases, J lost 2 bases, and 4 bases stayed unmatched. The CDR3 loop spans 14 amino acids. This receptor was identified in a young man in good health. The rearrangement joins TRBV5-1 to TRBJ1-1; the match to TRBD1 covers 8 bases. The sample was memory CD4+ T cells sorted from blood. Subset of the sample: CD45RA-negative fraction. The CDR3 loop reads CASSLDRVNTEAFF. CDR3 in DNA: TGCGCCAGCAGCCTGGACAGGGTAAACACTGAAGCTTTCTTT.